The 13 T cell receptor beta chains given below trace back to one sample, sequenced in a study of pediatric ulcerative colitis (dated by TCRdb to the late 2010s). One to two pinch biopsies were taken from the rectum for research during colonoscopy. The method behind the library was the immunoSEQ multiplex PCR assay. The clones in this table, taken by TCRdb from immuneACCESS, are in-frame only. Not every clone is retained; where verified, under half of the shortfall comes from an unresolved V gene, and the cause of the rest is unknown. This sample gives about 35,000 clones in total; about 81% of them show up just once. Of the sample, 0.85% to 1.3% falls within the top ten clones. Sequencing used gut tissue. These receptors were taken from a boy between 10 and 17 years old with mild ulcerative colitis.

The chain has TRBV7-3 and TRBJ1-2, with D hard to call. Germline CDR1 SGHTA, CDR2 FQGTGA. CDR3 size: 16 residues. V was cut by 5 bases and J by 2 bases, with 18 bases left in between. CDR3 protein: CASSRDSWRRNYGYTF. As DNA, the CDR3 is TGTGCCAGCAGCAGAGATTCGTGGCGGAGAAACTATGGCTACACCTTC.

The chain recombines TRBV6-1 with TRBJ2-1; D is tentatively TRBD1 or TRBD2 (5 bases each). In germline, CDR1 is MNHNS, CDR2 SASEGT. The CDR3 sequence is 14 residues long. V lost 8 bases to trimming and J lost 5 bases, with 16 bases between them. CDR3 coding DNA: TGTGCCAGCGGGACCGCAGTGGGGAACAATGAGCAGTTCTTC. It specifies CASGTAVGNNEQFF.

This chain links TRBV19 with TRBJ2-4; 11 positions match TRBD2. The V segment lost 5 bases and the J segment 5 bases; nucleotides outside the gene matches: 11. This CDR3 comprises 17 residues. Germline assignment: CDR1 LNHDA and CDR2 SQIVND (reference sequence). CDR3 residues: CASSSLAGGPLQNIQYF. The CDR3 DNA reads TGTGCCAGTAGTTCCTTAGCGGGGGGGCCCCTCCAAAACATTCAGTACTTC. Full variable domain (rest looked up from reference TRBV19 and TRBJ2-4): DGGITQSPKYLFRKEGQNVTLSCEQNLNHDAMYWYRQDPGQGLRLIYYSQIVNDFQKGDIAEGYSVSREKKESFPLTVTSAQKNPTAFYLCASSSLAGGPLQNIQYFGAGTRLSVL.

The V and J genes are TRBV5-1 and TRBJ2-3; 10 nucleotides agree with TRBD2. The CDR3 consists of 17 residues. Germline V gene data show CDR1 as SGHRS and CDR2 as YFSETQ. Trimming at V came to 0 bases and at J to 1 base, leaving 5 bases not matched to a gene. The CDR3 reads CASSLGSLAGGTDTQYF. CDR3 coding DNA: TGCGCCAGCAGCTTGGGGTCCCTAGCGGGGGGCACAGATACGCAGTATTTT.

The table lists this clone with a few counts. This rearrangement joins TRBV19 to TRBJ2-3, with 10 bases aligning to TRBD2. Germline V gives CDR1 LNHDA, CDR2 SQIVND (reference sequence). The CDR3 runs 17 residues. Trimming removed 7 bases from V and 2 bases from J; junction bases left unmatched: 12. CDR3 in amino acids: CASTRDPGLATTDTQYF. The CDR3 coding sequence is TGTGCCAGTACCAGAGATCCGGGACTAGCGACCACAGATACGCAGTATTTT.

V gene TRBV7-8 combines with J gene TRBJ1-1; D is perhaps TRBD1 (6 bases). The germline V and J ends were trimmed by 1 base and 7 bases, with 19 bases remaining between them. Per the germline V gene, CDR1 is SGHVS and CDR2 is FQNEAQ. This CDR3 contains 16 residues. The CDR3 reads CASSLGRGKGAGEAFF. For the CDR3, the DNA is TGTGCCAGCAGCTTAGGCAGGGGCAAAGGGGCTGGTGAAGCTTTCTTT.

V and J are TRBV7-9 and TRBJ2-4; a possible D gene is TRBD1 (5 bases). CDR3 length: 15 residues. Germline CDR1 and CDR2: SEHNR and FQNEAQ (reference sequence). Trimming took off 5 bases at V and 2 bases at J, with 13 bases between the two ends. CDR3 region: CASSPLRASKNIQYF. The CDR3 nucleotides are TGTGCCAGCAGCCCTCTCAGGGCTTCCAAAAACATTCAGTACTTC.

Regarding this clone: This specimen includes other DNA sequences encoding the same CDR3. This chain joins TRBV4-2 and TRBJ2-7; 7 bases are a match to TRBD1. Germline CDR1 reads LGHNA; CDR2 reads YNFKEQ. The CDR3 consists of 14 residues. The V segment lost 0 bases and the J segment 3 bases; nucleotides outside the gene matches: 2. The CDR3 is CASSQDRGSYEQYF. CDR3 coding DNA: TGTGCCAGCAGCCAAGACAGGGGGAGCTACGAGCAGTACTTC.

This clone is a singleton in its sample. The chain links TRBV7-9 to TRBJ2-7, with D perhaps matching TRBD1 or TRBD2 (5 bases each). The CDR3 has 13 amino acids. V lost 5 bases and J 4 bases, leaving 12 bases between the germline ends. In germline, CDR1 is SEHNR, CDR2 FQNEAQ (reference sequence). For the CDR3, the DNA is TGTGCCAGCAGCGCCCCCGGGGCTTACGAGCAGTACTTC. It translates to CASSAPGAYEQYF.

The genes are TRBV27 and TRBJ1-6; 8 nucleotides align to TRBD1. There are 17 residues in the CDR3. Germline CDR1 and CDR2: MNHEY and SMNVEV (reference sequence). Germline trimming cut 2 bases from V and 5 bases from J; bases unmatched to any gene: 8. CDR3 loop: CASSLTQGAQHNSPLHF. Here the CDR3 DNA reads TGTGCCAGCAGTTTAACCCAGGGGGCCCAACATAATTCACCCCTCCACTTT.

This clone has only one observation. This sequence joins TRBV6-1 and TRBJ2-3, with D possibly matching TRBD1 (8 bases). V was trimmed by 10 bases and J by 3 bases, leaving 17 bases between them. Germline loops: CDR1 MNHNS, CDR2 SASEGT. This CDR3 region has 14 residues. This CDR3 reads CATAEQGGTDTQYF. CDR3 coding DNA: TGTGCCACCGCCGAACAGGGGGGGACAGATACGCAGTATTTT.

This chain uses TRBV5-1 with TRBJ2-1; TRBD1 agrees at 9 bases. Germline CDR1 reads SGHRS; CDR2 reads YFSETQ. V lost 4 bases to trimming and J lost 9 bases; unmatched junction nucleotides: 2. The CDR3 consists of 12 residues. CDR3 sequence reads: CASSQTGGEQFF. The CDR3 bases are TGCGCCAGCAGCCAGACAGGGGGTGAGCAGTTCTTC.

The CDR3 loop is CASSYSLRAYSNQPQHF. The CDR3 DNA sequence: TGTGCCAGCAGTTACTCGCTTAGGGCGTATAGCAATCAGCCCCAGCATTTT. The J gene is TRBJ1-5, the V gene TRBV2; D gene unclear. Germline CDR1 and CDR2: SNHLY and FYNNEI. V gave up 5 bases and J gave up 0 bases, with 17 bases separating them. The CDR3 runs to 17 residues.